In this sample, the clone carrying this T cell receptor beta chain turned up many times. The data belong to a study of regulatory T cells in long-lasting Graves disease. Assembly of TCR beta libraries relied on iRepertoire HTBI primers together with Arm-PCR of CDR3 regions. TCRdb reanalysed the multiplex PCR reads using MiXCR and keeps one entry per CDR3 protein. The data contain over 500,000 distinct CDR3 sequences, approximately 15% of them seen just once; the ten biggest clones take up under 20%. This CDR3 region has 13 residues. CDR1 is SEHNR, CDR2 FQNEAQ, per germline (reference sequence). Time point in this sample: newly diagnosed GD, antithyroid drugs for less than 3 months. The authors made the TCR library using RNA they extracted from PBMCs. This sample was shared with a second study, whose subject was T cells in Graves' hyperthyroidism and ophthalmopathy.

Sample: peripheral blood mononuclear cells (PBMCs), taken at new diagnosis, from a patient treated with antithyroid drugs. The sequence derives from a woman under 40 with Graves disease. V and J are TRBV7-9 and TRBJ2-1; D is unclear. The closer fit of TRBJ2-5 to the DNA end suggests the J call may be wrong. The CDR3 region has the DNA TGTGCCAGCAGCTTACGACCCTTGGAGACCCAGTACTTC. Residues: CASSLRPLETQYF.